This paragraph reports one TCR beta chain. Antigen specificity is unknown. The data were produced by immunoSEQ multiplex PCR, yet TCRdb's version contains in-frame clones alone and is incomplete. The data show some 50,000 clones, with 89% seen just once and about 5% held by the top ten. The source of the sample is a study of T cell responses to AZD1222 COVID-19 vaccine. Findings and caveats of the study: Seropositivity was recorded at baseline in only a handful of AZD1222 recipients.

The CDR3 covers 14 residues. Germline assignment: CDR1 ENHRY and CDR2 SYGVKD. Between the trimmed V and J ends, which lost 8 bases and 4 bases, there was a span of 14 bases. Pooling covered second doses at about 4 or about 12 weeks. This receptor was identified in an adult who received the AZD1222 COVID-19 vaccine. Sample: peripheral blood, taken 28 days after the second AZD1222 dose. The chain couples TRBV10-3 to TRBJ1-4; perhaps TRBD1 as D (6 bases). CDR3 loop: CAIEPAGVNEKLFF. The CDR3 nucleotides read TGTGCCATCGAGCCGGCAGGGGTTAATGAAAAACTGTTTTTT.